This entry is about one TCR beta chain. Its specificity is not known. A much larger clone lies a single base off, so this may be a read error. The sample belongs to a study of breast tumors, draining lymph nodes, adjacent tissues. Axillary draining lymph nodes of breast cancer patients supplied the node samples. A single record per CDR3 protein comes from TCRdb applying MiXCR to the multiplex PCR reads. This sample has 270,000 or so distinct CDR3 sequences, with 30% found just once. CDR1 MNHNY and CDR2 SVGAGI come from the germline V gene (reference sequence). The CDR3 extends over 12 amino acids. Points from the study as a whole: Most tumor T cells seemingly derive from lymph node, then expand in tumor.

The chain employs TRBV6-6 and TRBJ2-1, with D uncertain. The sequence came from a female donor with breast cancer. Some clones in this sample may be carry-over from other donors' samples. Sequenced: axillary lymph node tissue. CDR3: CVSSLRMNEQFF. The CDR3 nucleotides read TGTGTCAGCAGTCTACGAATGAATGAGCAGTTCTTC.